This T cell receptor beta chain originates from a study of Graves' ophthalmopathy and Graves' hyperthyroidism. Study background: Stable hyperthyroidism meant no ophthalmopathy within 18 months of follow-up. Study-wide results and caveats: Sensitivity reached 87.88% and specificity over 65% for a 13-signature model separating ophthalmopathy from stable hyperthyroidism. Most thyroid clonotypes expanded beyond 0.001 frequency were also found in blood.

Note on this clonotype: Antigen: not known. An end of the junction does not agree with germline; a read error may underlie this.

Amplifying from RNA transcripts, the study obtained TCR beta CDR3 regions. HTBI primers were employed in first-round RT-PCR, then a second-round multiplex PCR followed. Using its own MiXCR run on the multiplex PCR reads, TCRdb lists one record per CDR3 protein. The repertoire consists of around 1,200,000 distinct CDR3 sequences, with about 38% occurring once and the leading ten covering more than 9.5%. The diagnosis was founded upon clinical symptoms, serum thyroxine, TRAb, thyroid ultrasound and orbital computed tomography. CDR3 length: 8 residues. The V gene's germline CDR1 is DFQATT and CDR2 SNEGSKA (reference sequence).

This sequence originates from an adult man with Graves' hyperthyroidism. Sequencing was performed on peripheral blood or thyroid tissue (not recorded which). V gene TRBV20-1 combines with J gene TRBJ2-7; D might be TRBD2 (5 bases). Here the CDR3 DNA reads TGCAGTGCCAACGGGAAGGACTTC. This translates into CSANGKDF.